The 12 T cell receptor beta chains presented below share a single source sample, sequenced in a study of blood T cell repertoires in COVID-19. Clones were read by immunoSEQ multiplex PCR, and TCRdb kept only the in-frame ones, dropping some. The sample consists of roughly 56,000 clones, nearly 90% of them appearing once. Source material: peripheral blood. The receptor source for this set is a man aged 60 to 69 with active COVID-19.

The chain carries TRBV19 and TRBJ1-2; no definite D call. Trimming took 3 bases from V and 1 from J, leaving 15 bases between them. This CDR3 has 16 residues. Germline V lookup: CDR1 LNHDA, CDR2 SQIVND (reference sequence). The CDR3 reads CASSINLRAHNYGYTF. In nucleotides, the CDR3 is TGTGCCAGTAGTATTAATCTGCGGGCGCATAACTATGGCTACACCTTC.

This clone was counted between two and nine times. The V call is TRBV9, the J call TRBJ1-3; D possibly corresponds to TRBD1 (6 bases). Germline loops: CDR1 SGDLS, CDR2 YYNGEE. CDR3 length: 17 residues. Trimming removed 0 bases at V and 4 bases at J, with 17 bases between. CDR3 DNA: TGTGCCAGCAGCGTAGGAACACTGGGGGCACAGGGAAACACCATATATTTT. The encoded protein is CASSVGTLGAQGNTIYF. The full variable domain, its missing parts supplied by reference TRBV9 and TRBJ1-3, is DSGVTQTPKHLITATGQRVTLRCSPRSGDLSVYWYQQSLDQGLQFLIQYYNGEERAKGNILERFSAQQFPDLHSELNLSSLELGDSALYFCASSVGTLGAQGNTIYFGEGSWLTVV.

V gene TRBV30 combines with J gene TRBJ1-6; no clear D. CDR1 GTSNPN and CDR2 SVGIG come from the germline V gene (reference sequence). This CDR3 region has 13 residues. Trimming shortened V by 8 bases and J by 7 bases, and 15 bases separated the two germline ends. The CDR3 DNA reads as TGTGCCGCGGGTACTAATTGGAATTCACCCCTCCACTTT. This encodes CAAGTNWNSPLHF.

This sequence joins TRBV5-1 and TRBJ2-7; 10 bases align to TRBD2. The V gene's germline CDR1 is SGHRS and CDR2 YFSETQ. The CDR3 spans 13 residues. V lost 7 bases and J lost 2; bases outside the gene matches: 3. DNA of the CDR3: TGCGCCAGCGCTAGCGGGAGCCCCTACGAGCAGTACTTC. It specifies CASASGSPYEQYF.

The count of this clone is one. The chain employs TRBV7-8 and TRBJ2-7; 12 bases align to TRBD2. The trim removed 2 bases at V and 5 bases at J, leaving 10 bases unmatched. The CDR3 length is 17 residues. Germline values: CDR1 SGHVS, CDR2 FQNEAQ. The CDR3 loop reads CASSLSRRLAGDHEQYF. DNA for the CDR3: TGTGCCAGCAGCTTAAGTCGGAGACTAGCGGGAGATCACGAGCAGTACTTC.

The gene calls are TRBV28 and TRBJ2-4; D possibly corresponds to TRBD1 (6 bases). CDR3 length: 15 amino acids. The germline V gene encodes CDR1 MDHEN and CDR2 SYDVKM. V shed 5 bases and J shed 5 bases, with 16 bases lying between them. The CDR3 nucleotides are TGTGCCAGCAGTACACCCAGGGGTCTAGAAAACATTCAGTACTTC. This translates into CASSTPRGLENIQYF.

The chain uses TRBV2 and TRBJ1-1, with 9 bases that match TRBD1. Germline trimming cut 5 bases from V and 4 bases from J; bases unmatched to any gene: 2. The CDR3 extends over 13 amino acids. In germline, CDR1 is SNHLY, CDR2 FYNNEI. CDR3 residues: CASSPDRGTEAFF. DNA for the CDR3: TGTGCCAGCAGTCCGGACAGGGGCACTGAAGCTTTCTTT.

The chain carries TRBV7-9 and TRBJ2-1; the match to TRBD1 covers 8 bases. Germline CDR1 reads SEHNR; CDR2 reads FQNEAQ (reference sequence). The V segment lost 7 bases and the J segment 4 bases; nucleotides outside the gene matches: 6. The CDR3 extends over 14 amino acids. The CDR3 sequence is CASTLGQGYNEQFF. In DNA, the CDR3 is TGTGCCAGCACATTAGGACAGGGATACAATGAGCAGTTCTTC.

The chain carries TRBV7-9 and TRBJ2-5, with TRBD2 identical over 9 bases. Germline V lookup: CDR1 SEHNR, CDR2 FQNEAQ (reference sequence). Trimming at V came to 5 bases and at J to 3 bases, leaving 13 bases not matched to a gene. This CDR3 has 17 amino acids. The CDR3 is CASSRRGGLAPKETQYF. The CDR3 DNA is TGTGCCAGCAGCCGGCGGGGGGGCTTGGCCCCCAAAGAGACCCAGTACTTC.

The rearrangement joins TRBV27 to TRBJ2-7, with TRBD2 as a possible D gene (6 bases). V gave up 3 bases and J gave up 3 bases, with 15 bases separating them. The germline gives CDR1 MNHEY, CDR2 SMNVEV (reference sequence). The CDR3 is 15 residues long. This CDR3 is CASSFNGGPLYEQYF. The CDR3 DNA follows: TGTGCCAGCAGTTTCAACGGAGGGCCCCTCTACGAGCAGTACTTC.

This chain links TRBV7-3 with TRBJ1-3; 8 nucleotides align to TRBD1. With V trimmed by 5 bases and J by 3 bases, 6 bases remained unmatched. CDR1 and CDR2 (germline): SGHTA, FQGTGA. This CDR3 contains 15 residues. The CDR3 nucleotides read TGTGCCAGCAGCCCCCAGGGGGCTAATGGAAACACCATATATTTT. This encodes CASSPQGANGNTIYF.

This chain joins TRBV19 and TRBJ2-1, with 8 positions matching TRBD2. Germline V gene data show CDR1 as LNHDA and CDR2 as SQIVND (reference sequence). J lost 2 bases, V lost 11 bases, and 11 bases had no gene match. This CDR3 has 15 amino acids. CDR3 amino acids: CASHQGLDTYNEQFF. DNA of the CDR3: TGTGCCTCGCACCAGGGACTAGATACCTACAATGAGCAGTTCTTC.